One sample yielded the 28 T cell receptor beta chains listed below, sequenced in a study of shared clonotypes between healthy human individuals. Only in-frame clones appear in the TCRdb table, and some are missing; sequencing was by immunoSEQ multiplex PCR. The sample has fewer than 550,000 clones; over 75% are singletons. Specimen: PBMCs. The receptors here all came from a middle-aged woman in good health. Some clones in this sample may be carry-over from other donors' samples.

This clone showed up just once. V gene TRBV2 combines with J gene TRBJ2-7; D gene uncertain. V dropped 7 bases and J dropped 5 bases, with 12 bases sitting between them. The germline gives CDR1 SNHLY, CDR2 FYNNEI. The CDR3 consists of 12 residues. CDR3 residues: CASTGDSNEQYF. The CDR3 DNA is TGTGCCAGCACTGGTGATTCTAACGAGCAGTACTTC. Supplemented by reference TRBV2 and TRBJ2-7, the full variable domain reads EPEVTQTPSHQVTQMGQEVILRCVPISNHLYFYWYRQILGQKVEFLVSFYNNEISEKSEIFDDQFSVERPDGSNFTLKIRSTKLEDSAMYFCASTGDSNEQYFGPGTRLTVT.

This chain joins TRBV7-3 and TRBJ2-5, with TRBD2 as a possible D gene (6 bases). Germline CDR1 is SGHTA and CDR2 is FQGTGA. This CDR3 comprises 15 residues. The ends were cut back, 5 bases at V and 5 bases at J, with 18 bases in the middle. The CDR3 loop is CASSKTSYGWETQYF. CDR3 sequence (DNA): TGTGCCAGCAGCAAAACTAGCTACGGTTGGGAGACCCAGTACTTC.

Here the CDR3 DNA reads TGTGCCTGGAGTGACGAGGACACCATATATTTT. It yields the protein CAWSDEDTIYF. V and J are TRBV30 and TRBJ1-3; D is ambiguous. Germline V gives CDR1 GTSNPN, CDR2 SVGIG (reference sequence). The CDR3 loop spans 11 amino acids. Trimming cost V 1 base and J 8 bases, with 6 bases left between them.

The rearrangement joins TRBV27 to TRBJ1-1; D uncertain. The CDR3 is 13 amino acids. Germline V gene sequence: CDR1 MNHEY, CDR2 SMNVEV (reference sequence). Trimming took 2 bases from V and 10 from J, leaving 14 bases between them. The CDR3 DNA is TGTGCCAGCAGTTTAGACTTTCAGGCGGTAGCTTTCTTT. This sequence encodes CASSLDFQAVAFF.

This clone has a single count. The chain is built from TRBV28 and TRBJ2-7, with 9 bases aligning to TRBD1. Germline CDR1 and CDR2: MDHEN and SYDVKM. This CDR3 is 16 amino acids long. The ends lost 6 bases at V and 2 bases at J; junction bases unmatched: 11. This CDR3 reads CASSPVVGTGTYEQYF. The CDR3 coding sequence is TGTGCCAGCAGCCCCGTGGTGGGGACAGGGACCTACGAGCAGTACTTC.

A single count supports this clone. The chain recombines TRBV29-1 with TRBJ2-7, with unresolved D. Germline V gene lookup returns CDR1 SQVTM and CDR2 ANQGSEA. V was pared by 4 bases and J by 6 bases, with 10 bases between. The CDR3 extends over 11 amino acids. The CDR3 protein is CSVAQNREQYF. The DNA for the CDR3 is TGCAGCGTTGCCCAGAATCGCGAGCAGTACTTC.

CDR3 amino acids: CASRYTGTSGTSTDTQYF. The CDR3 DNA sequence: TGTGCCAGCAGGTACACCGGGACTAGCGGTACTAGCACAGATACGCAGTATTTT. This rearrangement joins TRBV28 to TRBJ2-3; TRBD2 matches at 11 bases. Germline V lookup: CDR1 MDHEN, CDR2 SYDVKM. V gave up 6 bases and J gave up 0 bases; unmatched junction bases: 11. This CDR3 region has 18 residues.

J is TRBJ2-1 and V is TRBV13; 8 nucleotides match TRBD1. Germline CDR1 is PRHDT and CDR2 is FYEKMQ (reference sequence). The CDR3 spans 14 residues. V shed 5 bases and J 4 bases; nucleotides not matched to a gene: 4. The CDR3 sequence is CASSAGQEYNEQFF. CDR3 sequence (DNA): TGTGCCAGCAGCGCGGGACAGGAGTACAATGAGCAGTTCTTC.

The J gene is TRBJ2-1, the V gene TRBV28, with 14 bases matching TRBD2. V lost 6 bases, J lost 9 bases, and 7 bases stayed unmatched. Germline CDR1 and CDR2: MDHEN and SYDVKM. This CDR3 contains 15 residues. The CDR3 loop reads CASSQGTSGRSEQFF. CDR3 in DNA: TGTGCCAGCAGCCAAGGGACTAGCGGGAGATCTGAGCAGTTCTTC.

The CDR3 coding sequence is TGCGCCAGCGCGGCGAGGGGTAGCGGGAGTATCTACGAGCAGTACTTC. It encodes CASAARGSGSIYEQYF. The genes are TRBV10-2 and TRBJ2-7; 9 positions match TRBD2. The CDR3 has 16 residues. Germline V gives CDR1 WSHSY, CDR2 SAAADI. V lost 8 bases and J lost 3; bases outside the gene matches: 14.

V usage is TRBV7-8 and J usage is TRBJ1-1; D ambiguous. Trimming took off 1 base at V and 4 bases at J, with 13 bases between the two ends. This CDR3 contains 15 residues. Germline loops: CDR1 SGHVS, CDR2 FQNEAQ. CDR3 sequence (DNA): TGTGCCAGCAGCTTAGGAACGGGCATGAGCACTGAAGCTTTCTTT. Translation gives CASSLGTGMSTEAFF.

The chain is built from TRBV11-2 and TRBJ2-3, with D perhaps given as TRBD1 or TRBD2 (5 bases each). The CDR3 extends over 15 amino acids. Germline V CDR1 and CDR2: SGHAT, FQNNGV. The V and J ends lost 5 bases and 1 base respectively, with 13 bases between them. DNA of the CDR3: TGTGCCAGCAGCCTCGTCCAGGGAGGCACAGATACGCAGTATTTT. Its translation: CASSLVQGGTDTQYF.

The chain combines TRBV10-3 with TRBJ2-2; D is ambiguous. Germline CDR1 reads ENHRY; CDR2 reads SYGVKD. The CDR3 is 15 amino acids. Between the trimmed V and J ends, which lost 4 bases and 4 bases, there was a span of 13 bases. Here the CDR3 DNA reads TGTGCCATCAGTGCCGGCCCAACGGGCACCGGGGAGCTGTTTTTT. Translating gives CAISAGPTGTGELFF.

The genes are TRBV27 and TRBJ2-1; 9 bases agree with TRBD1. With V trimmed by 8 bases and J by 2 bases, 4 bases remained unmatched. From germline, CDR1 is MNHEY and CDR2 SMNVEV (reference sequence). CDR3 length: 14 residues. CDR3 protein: CASARTGAYNEQFF. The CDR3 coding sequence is TGTGCCAGCGCTAGGACAGGGGCCTACAATGAGCAGTTCTTC.

CDR3 bases: TGCAGCGTTGTTTCAGGAGACACCGGGGAGCTGTTTTTT. Translation: CSVVSGDTGELFF. The V and J genes are TRBV29-1 and TRBJ2-2; D remains ambiguous. Per germline, CDR1 SQVTM and CDR2 ANQGSEA. This CDR3 region has 13 residues. V gave up 4 bases and J gave up 3 bases, with 9 bases separating them.

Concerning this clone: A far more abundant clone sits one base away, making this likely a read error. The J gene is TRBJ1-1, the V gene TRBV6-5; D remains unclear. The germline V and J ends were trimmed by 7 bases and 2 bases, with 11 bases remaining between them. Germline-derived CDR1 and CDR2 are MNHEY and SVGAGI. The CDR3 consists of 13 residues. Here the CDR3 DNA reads TGTGCCAGCAACCCTGCAGTAAACACTGAAGCTTTCTTT. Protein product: CASNPAVNTEAFF.

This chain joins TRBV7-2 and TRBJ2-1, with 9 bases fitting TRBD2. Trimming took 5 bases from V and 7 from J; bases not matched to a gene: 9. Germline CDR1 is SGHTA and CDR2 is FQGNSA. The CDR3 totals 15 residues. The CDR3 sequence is CASSQGASGINEQFF. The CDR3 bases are TGTGCCAGCAGCCAAGGGGCTAGCGGGATAAATGAGCAGTTCTTC.

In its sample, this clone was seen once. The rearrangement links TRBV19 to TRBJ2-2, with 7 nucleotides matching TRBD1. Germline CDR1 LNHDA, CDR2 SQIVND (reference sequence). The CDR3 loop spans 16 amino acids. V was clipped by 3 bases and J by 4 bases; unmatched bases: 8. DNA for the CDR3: TGTGCCAGTAGTATTGACAGGGAAGAAGGCACCGGGGAGCTGTTTTTT. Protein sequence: CASSIDREEGTGELFF.

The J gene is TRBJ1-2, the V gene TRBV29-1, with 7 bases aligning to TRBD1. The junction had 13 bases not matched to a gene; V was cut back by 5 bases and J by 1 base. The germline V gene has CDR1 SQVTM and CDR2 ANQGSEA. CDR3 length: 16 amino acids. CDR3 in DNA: TGCAGCGTTAACCCAGGGGGTGACACCTTTAACTATGGCTACACCTTC. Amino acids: CSVNPGGDTFNYGYTF.

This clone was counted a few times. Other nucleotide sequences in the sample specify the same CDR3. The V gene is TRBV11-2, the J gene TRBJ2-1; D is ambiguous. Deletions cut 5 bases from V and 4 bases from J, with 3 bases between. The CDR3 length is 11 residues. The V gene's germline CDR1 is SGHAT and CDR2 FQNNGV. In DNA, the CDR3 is TGTGCCAGCAGCCCTTACAATGAGCAGTTCTTC. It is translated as CASSPYNEQFF.

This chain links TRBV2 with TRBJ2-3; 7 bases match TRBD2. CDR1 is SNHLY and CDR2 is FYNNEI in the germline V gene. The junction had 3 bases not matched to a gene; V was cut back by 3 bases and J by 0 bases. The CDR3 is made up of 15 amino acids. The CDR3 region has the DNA TGTGCCAGCAGTGATCTAGCGGATAGCACAGATACGCAGTATTTT. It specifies CASSDLADSTDTQYF.

CDR3 residues: CASSQDIAGTTYEQYF. The CDR3, as DNA: TGCGCCAGCAGCCAAGACATAGCGGGTACCACCTACGAGCAGTACTTC. The chain recombines TRBV4-3 with TRBJ2-7, with 7 bases identical to TRBD2. The CDR3 loop spans 16 amino acids. CDR1 and CDR2 from the germline V gene are LGHNA and YSLEER. V shed 0 bases and J 2 bases; nucleotides not matched to a gene: 7.

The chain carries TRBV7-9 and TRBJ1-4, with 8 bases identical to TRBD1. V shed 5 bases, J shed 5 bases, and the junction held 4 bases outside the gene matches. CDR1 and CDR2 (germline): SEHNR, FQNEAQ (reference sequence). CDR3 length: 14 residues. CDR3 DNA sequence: TGTGCCAGCAGCGTTGGGACAGGAAATGAAAAACTGTTTTTT. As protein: CASSVGTGNEKLFF.

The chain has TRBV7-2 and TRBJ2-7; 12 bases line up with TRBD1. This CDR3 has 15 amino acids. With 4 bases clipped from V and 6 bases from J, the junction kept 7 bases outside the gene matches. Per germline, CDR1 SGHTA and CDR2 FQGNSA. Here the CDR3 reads CASSSHGTGGIEQYF. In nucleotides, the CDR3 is TGTGCCAGCAGCTCCCACGGGACAGGGGGCATCGAGCAGTACTTC.

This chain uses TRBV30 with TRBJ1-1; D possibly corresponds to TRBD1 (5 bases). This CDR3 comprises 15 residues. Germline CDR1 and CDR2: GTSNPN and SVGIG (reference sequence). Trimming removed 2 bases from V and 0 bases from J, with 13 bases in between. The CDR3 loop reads CAWSPLGRVNTEAFF. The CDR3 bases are TGTGCCTGGAGTCCCCTCGGCAGGGTGAACACTGAAGCTTTCTTT. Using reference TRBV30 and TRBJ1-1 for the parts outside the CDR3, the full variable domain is SQTIHQWPATLVQPVGSPLSLECTVEGTSNPNLYWYRQAAGRGLQLLFYSVGIGQISSEVPQNLSASRPQDRQFILSSKKLLLSDSGFYLCAWSPLGRVNTEAFFGQGTRLTVV.

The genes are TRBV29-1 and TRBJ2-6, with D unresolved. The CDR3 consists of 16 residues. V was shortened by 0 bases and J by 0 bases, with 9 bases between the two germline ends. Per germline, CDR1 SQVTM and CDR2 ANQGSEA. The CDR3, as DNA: TGCAGCGTTGAAGATGCGACGGCCTCTGGGGCCAACGTCCTGACTTTC. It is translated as CSVEDATASGANVLTF.

CDR3 DNA: TGCGCCAGCAGCCAAGAAGGGGGACCGCTGACCTACGAGCAGTACTTC. This gives the protein CASSQEGGPLTYEQYF. The V gene is TRBV4-1, the J gene TRBJ2-7; the D gene is possibly TRBD1 (6 bases). The V gene lost 0 bases and the J gene lost 2 bases, with 14 bases spanning the gap. CDR1 and CDR2 (germline): MGHRA, YSYEKL. CDR3 length equals 16 residues.

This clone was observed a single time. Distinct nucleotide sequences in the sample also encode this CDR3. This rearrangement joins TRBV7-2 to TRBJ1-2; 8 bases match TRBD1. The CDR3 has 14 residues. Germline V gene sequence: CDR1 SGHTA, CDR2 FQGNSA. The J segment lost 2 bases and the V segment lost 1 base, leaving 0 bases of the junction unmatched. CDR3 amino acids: CASSLGQGNYGYTF. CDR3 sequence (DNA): TGTGCCAGCAGCTTAGGACAGGGGAACTATGGCTACACCTTC.